This T cell receptor (beta chain) was sequenced for a study of response to subunit inactivated influenza vaccine. Study-wide points: Authors suggested each seasonal flu vaccination may recruit only limited numbers of new T cells.

One entry per CDR3 protein results from TCRdb running MiXCR on the RT-PCR reads. The profile shows 450,000 to 550,000 distinct CDR3 sequences, about 25% of them singletons. Per germline, CDR1 SGHTA and CDR2 FQGNSA. V was clipped by 4 bases and J by 2 bases; unmatched bases: 4. This CDR3 spans 15 amino acids. With respect to this clonotype: The target antigen is unknown.

V is TRBV7-2 and J is TRBJ2-7; 11 bases fit TRBD2. The input for sequencing was CD4+ T cells sorted from PBMCs, taken about 5 days after vaccination. This TCR derives from a man in his fifties or sixties who received an inactivated influenza vaccine. The CDR3 reads CASSSPGLAAYEQYF. CDR3 DNA: TGTGCCAGCAGCTCACCGGGACTAGCGGCCTACGAGCAGTACTTC. Using reference TRBV7-2 and TRBJ2-7 for the parts outside the CDR3, the full variable domain is GAGVSQSPSNKVTEKGKDVELRCDPISGHTALYWYRQSLGQGLEFLIYFQGNSAPDKSGLPSDRFSAERTGGSVSTLTIQRTQQEDSAVYLCASSSPGLAAYEQYFGPGTRLTVT.